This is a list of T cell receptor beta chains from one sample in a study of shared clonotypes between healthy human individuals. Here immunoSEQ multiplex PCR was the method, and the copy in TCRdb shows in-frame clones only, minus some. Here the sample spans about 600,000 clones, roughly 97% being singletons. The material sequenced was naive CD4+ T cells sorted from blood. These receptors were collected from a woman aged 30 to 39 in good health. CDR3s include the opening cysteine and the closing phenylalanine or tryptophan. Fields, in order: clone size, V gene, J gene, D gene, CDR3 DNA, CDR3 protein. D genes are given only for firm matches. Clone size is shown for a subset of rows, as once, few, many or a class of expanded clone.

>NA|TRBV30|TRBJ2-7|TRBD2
TGTGCCTGGAGCAAAGCGGGAGCTGGCGAGCAGTACTTC
CAWSKAGAGEQYF
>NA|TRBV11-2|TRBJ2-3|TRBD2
TGTGCCAGCAGCTTAGTAGCGGGGACGATTCGTAGCACAGATACGCAGTATTTT
CASSLVAGTIRSTDTQYF
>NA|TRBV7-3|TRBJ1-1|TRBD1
TGTGCCAGCAGCGCGGGACAGGGTGCAACTGAAGCTTTCTTT
CASSAGQGATEAFF
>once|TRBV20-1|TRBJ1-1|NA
TGCAGTGCTAGCTTTGAAGAGGCTTTCTTT
CSASFEEAFF
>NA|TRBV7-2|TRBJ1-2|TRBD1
TGTGCCAGCAACGCGGACAGGGCGAGCTACACCTTC
CASNADRASYTF
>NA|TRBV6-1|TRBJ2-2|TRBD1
TGTGCCAGCAGTGAAACAGGGGTGGGCACCGGGGAGCTGTTTTTT
CASSETGVGTGELFF
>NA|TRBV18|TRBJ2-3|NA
TGTGCCAGCTCACCACAGGGTCCCAGCACAGATACGCAGTATTTT
CASSPQGPSTDTQYF
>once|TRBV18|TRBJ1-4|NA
TGTGCCAGCTCACCACCAGATCTCCTGAAACTGTTTTTT
CASSPPDLLKLFF
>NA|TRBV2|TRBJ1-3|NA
TGTGCCAGCAGTGAAGCTAGAAACACCATATATTTT
CASSEARNTIYF
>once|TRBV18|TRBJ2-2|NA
TGTGCCAGCTCACCATTGATGGGTGACACCGGGGAGCTGTTTTTT
CASSPLMGDTGELFF
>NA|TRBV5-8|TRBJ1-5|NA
TGTGCCAGCAGCCCGTTATCCTTCGGGCCGCAGCCCCAGCATTTT
CASSPLSFGPQPQHF
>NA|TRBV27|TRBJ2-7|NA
TGTGCCAGCAGACCGGGACCTAACCCGTACGAGCAGTACTTC
CASRPGPNPYEQYF
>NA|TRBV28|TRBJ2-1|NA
TGTGCCAGCAGTTTGTCGGGTGAGCAGTTCTTC
CASSLSGEQFF
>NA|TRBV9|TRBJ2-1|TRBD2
TGTGCCAGCAGCCCCTCCCCTAGCGGGGACTATGAGCAGTTCTTC
CASSPSPSGDYEQFF
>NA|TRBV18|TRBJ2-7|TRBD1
TGTGCCAGCTCATCGAAGACAGGGACGGGCGAGCAGTACTTC
CASSSKTGTGEQYF
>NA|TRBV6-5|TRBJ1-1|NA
TGTGCCAGCAGTTATCAATATACCCAGGGAGCCACTGAAGCTTTCTTT
CASSYQYTQGATEAFF
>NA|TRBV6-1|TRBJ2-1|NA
TGTGCCAGCAGTCTTAGTCGGGGCGAGCAGTTCTTC
CASSLSRGEQFF
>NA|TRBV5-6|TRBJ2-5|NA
TGTGCCAGCCTCTTGGAAGCAGGGTCCCAAGAGACCCAGTACTTC
CASLLEAGSQETQYF
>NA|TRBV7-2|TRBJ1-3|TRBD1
TGTGCCAGCGGCTTCCGGGACAGCAGAAACACCATATATTTT
CASGFRDSRNTIYF
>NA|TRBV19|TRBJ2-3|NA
TGTGCCAGTAGTATTCGGGGGAGAAACACAGATACGCAGTATTTT
CASSIRGRNTDTQYF
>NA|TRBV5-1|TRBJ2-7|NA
TGCGCCAGCAGCTTGGTCTCGGGAGAGGGTTTCGAGCAGTACTTC
CASSLVSGEGFEQYF
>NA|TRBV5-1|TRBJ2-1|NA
TGCGCCAGCAGCTTAAGTTGGCCGCCGGTGTCCTACAATGAGCAGTTCTTC
CASSLSWPPVSYNEQFF
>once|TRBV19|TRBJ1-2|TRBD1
TGTGCCAGTAGTGGGTCCGGACAGGGGGCTAACTATGGCTACACCTTC
CASSGSGQGANYGYTF
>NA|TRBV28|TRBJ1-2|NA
TGTGCCAGCAGTTTCCTTGTTCCCGGGGCAGGGAACGGCTATGGCTACACCTTC
CASSFLVPGAGNGYGYTF
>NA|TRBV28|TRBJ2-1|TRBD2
TGTGCCAGCAGTCCTCAGGGACTAGCGGGAGTTCACAATGAGCAGTTCTTC
CASSPQGLAGVHNEQFF
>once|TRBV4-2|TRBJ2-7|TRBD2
TGTGCCAGCAGCCAAGGGGGGGGAGGGTCCTACGAGCAGTACTTC
CASSQGGGGSYEQYF
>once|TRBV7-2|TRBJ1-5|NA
TGTGCCAGCAGCGTAGACGATCAGCCCCAGCATTTT
CASSVDDQPQHF
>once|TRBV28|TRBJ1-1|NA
TGTGCCAGCAGTGATCTGGGCACTGAAGCTTTCTTT
CASSDLGTEAFF
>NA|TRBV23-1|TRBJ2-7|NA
TGCGCCAGCAGTCAATCGGGTCTGAGCTCCTACGAGCAGTACTTC
CASSQSGLSSYEQYF
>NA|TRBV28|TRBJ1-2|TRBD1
TGTGCCAGCAGTTCCTCTGCAGGGGGGAACTATGGCTACACCTTC
CASSSSAGGNYGYTF
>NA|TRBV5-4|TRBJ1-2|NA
TGTGCCAGCAGCTTGGCGGCAGAGTATGGCTACACCTTC
CASSLAAEYGYTF
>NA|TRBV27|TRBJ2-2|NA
TGTGCCAGCAGGCCCCCCAACACCGGGGAGCTGTTTTTT
CASRPPNTGELFF
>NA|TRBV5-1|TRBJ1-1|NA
TGCGCCAGCAGCTCAGGACAATCGAACACTGAAGCTTTCTTT
CASSSGQSNTEAFF
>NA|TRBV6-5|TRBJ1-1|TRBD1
TGTGCCAGCAGACAGGGGTCGAACACTGAAGCTTTCTTT
CASRQGSNTEAFF
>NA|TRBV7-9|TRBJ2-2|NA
TGTGCCAGCAGCCATGGGGACATCCTTCTCACCGGGGAGCTGTTTTTT
CASSHGDILLTGELFF
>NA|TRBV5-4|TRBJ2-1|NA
TGTGCCAGCAGCTTGTCGGCCGGAGAGCAGTTCTTC
CASSLSAGEQFF
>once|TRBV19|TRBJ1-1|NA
TGTGCCGCCCGGACCCGGGGCATGAACACTGAAGCTTTCTTT
CAARTRGMNTEAFF
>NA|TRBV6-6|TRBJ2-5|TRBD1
TGTGCCAGCATTTCCACAGGGGAGGAGACCCAGTACTTC
CASISTGEETQYF
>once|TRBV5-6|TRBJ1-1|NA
TGTGCCAGCAGCCCGCTAGTTAACACTGAAGCTTTCTTT
CASSPLVNTEAFF
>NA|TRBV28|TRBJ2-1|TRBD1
TGTGCCAGCAGCAGCGAGGGACAGGGAATCTACAATGAGCAGTTCTTC
CASSSEGQGIYNEQFF
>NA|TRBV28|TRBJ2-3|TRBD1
TGTGCCAGCAGTCCCGGTCTGGGGGGACAGGGGCTTGGCACAGATACGCAGTATTTT
CASSPGLGGQGLGTDTQYF